Shown below are 17 T cell receptor beta chains from a single sample sequenced in a study of radiotherapy plus CTLA-4 blockade in lung cancer (dated by TCRdb to between 2018 and 2020). The library came from the immunoSEQ multiplex PCR assay. In its TCRdb copy, this immuneACCESS table keeps in-frame sequences only and misses some clones. Where compared with another copy, unresolved V genes explain less than half of these, and the others have no known cause. The sample profile shows around 130,000 clones; more than 80% of them were found once. The biggest ten clones account for under 8% of the sample. The sample here was peripheral blood, taken from a patient treated with radiotherapy plus ipilimumab. The receptors derive from a human donor with non-small cell lung cancer that progressed on radiotherapy plus ipilimumab.

This rearrangement joins TRBV14 to TRBJ2-2; 12 positions agree with TRBD2. This CDR3 is built from 18 residues. Losses at the gene ends were 3 bases for V and 7 bases for J; bases not matched to a gene: 12. The germline V gene has CDR1 SGHDN and CDR2 FVKESK. CDR3 sequence: CASSQRTSGRRLSGELFF. DNA for the CDR3: TGTGCCAGCAGCCAGCGAACTAGCGGGAGGAGGTTAAGCGGGGAGCTGTTTTTT.

The V call is TRBV7-2, the J call TRBJ1-1; the match to TRBD1 covers 8 bases. V lost 3 bases to trimming and J lost 2 bases; unmatched junction nucleotides: 2. There are 14 residues in the CDR3. Germline values: CDR1 SGHTA, CDR2 FQGNSA. CDR3 nucleotide sequence: TGTGCCAGCAGCTTCAGGGGGCGCAACACTGAAGCTTTCTTT. Its protein is CASSFRGRNTEAFF.

Notes on this clone: The same CDR3 arises from other DNA sequences in this sample as well. This chain joins TRBV18 and TRBJ2-2; no clear D gene. Trimming left V 3 bases short and J 2 bases short, with 1 base between. This CDR3 spans 12 amino acids. Per the germline V gene, CDR1 is KGHSH and CDR2 is LQKENI. The CDR3 loop is CASSPNTGELFF. CDR3 coding DNA: TGTGCCAGCTCACCTAACACCGGGGAGCTGTTTTTT.

The chain employs TRBV19 and TRBJ1-1; the match to TRBD1 covers 7 bases. Unmatched junction bases numbered 7, after V lost 9 bases and J lost 3 bases. The CDR3 is 13 residues long. Germline lookup yields CDR1 LNHDA and CDR2 SQIVND (reference sequence). The CDR3 coding sequence is TGTGCCAGCCGGGGACAGCGGGACACTGAAGCTTTCTTT. Its translation: CASRGQRDTEAFF. The variable domain in full, with the rest retrieved from reference TRBV19 and TRBJ1-1, is DGGITQSPKYLFRKEGQNVTLSCEQNLNHDAMYWYRQDPGQGLRLIYYSQIVNDFQKGDIAEGYSVSREKKESFPLTVTSAQKNPTAFYLCASRGQRDTEAFFGQGTRLTVV.

This chain links TRBV7-9 with TRBJ1-2; the match to TRBD1 covers 11 bases. The CDR3 is 15 residues long. The junction had 8 bases not matched to a gene; V was cut back by 4 bases and J by 7 bases. Per germline, CDR1 SEHNR and CDR2 FQNEAQ (reference sequence). DNA of the CDR3: TGTGCCAGCAGCTATTTAGGACAGGGGGCGGGTGGCTACACCTTC. This codes for CASSYLGQGAGGYTF.

This chain joins TRBV19 and TRBJ2-1; 10 bases are a match to TRBD2. V shed 6 bases and J 7 bases; nucleotides not matched to a gene: 12. The CDR3 consists of 16 residues. The germline V gene encodes CDR1 LNHDA and CDR2 SQIVND (reference sequence). CDR3: CASSKSGLAGVNEQFF. The CDR3, as DNA: TGTGCCAGTAGCAAATCGGGTCTAGCGGGAGTAAATGAGCAGTTCTTC.

The chain has TRBV6-5 and TRBJ1-2; TRBD1 might be the D (5 bases). CDR1 is MNHEY, CDR2 SVGAGI, per germline. Trimming removed 4 bases from V and 7 bases from J, with 19 bases in between. This CDR3 spans 15 amino acids. CDR3: CASSSAGEGLGGYTF. CDR3 sequence (DNA): TGTGCCAGCAGTTCCGCGGGGGAGGGTTTGGGTGGCTACACCTTC.

This clone appeared once. The chain carries TRBV19 and TRBJ2-7; a weak D match, TRBD2 (6 bases). Trimming stripped 6 bases from V and 6 bases from J, with 21 bases between. Per germline, CDR1 LNHDA and CDR2 SQIVND (reference sequence). The CDR3 has 15 residues. The CDR3 region has the DNA TGTGCCAGTAGACGAGTGGCGGGAAGAGGAAGCGAGCAGTACTTC. Translated, it gives CASRRVAGRGSEQYF.

The rearrangement uses TRBV5-4 and TRBJ2-1, with 10 bases matching TRBD2. CDR1 is SGHNT and CDR2 is YYREEE in the germline V gene (reference sequence). The CDR3 covers 16 residues. The trim removed 3 bases at V and 7 bases at J, leaving 10 bases unmatched. CDR3 sequence (DNA): TGTGCCAGCAGCTCGAATAGCGGGAGGCTCGGTAATGAGCAGTTCTTC. The encoded protein is CASSSNSGRLGNEQFF.

The rearrangement joins TRBV27 to TRBJ1-1; D call uncertain. Trimming left V 2 bases short and J 0 bases short, with 4 bases between. Per the germline V gene, CDR1 is MNHEY and CDR2 is SMNVEV (reference sequence). CDR3 size: 13 residues. CDR3: CASSLMMNTEAFF. In nucleotides, the CDR3 is TGTGCCAGCAGTTTAATGATGAACACTGAAGCTTTCTTT.

The rearrangement joins TRBV6-6 to TRBJ2-5, with D unresolved. From germline, CDR1 is MNHNY and CDR2 SVGAGI (reference sequence). CDR3 length equals 14 residues. Trimming pared 0 bases from V and 3 bases from J, leaving 8 bases between. The CDR3 DNA follows: TGTGCCAGCAGTTACTCCGACACCAAAGAGACCCAGTACTTC. Translating it yields CASSYSDTKETQYF.

V usage is TRBV7-8 and J usage is TRBJ2-7; a weak D match, TRBD2 (6 bases). V dropped 6 bases and J dropped 6 bases, with 15 bases sitting between them. CDR1 is SGHVS, CDR2 FQNEAQ, per germline. This CDR3 region has 13 residues. The chain's CDR3 is CASSRTSLGEQYF. CDR3 DNA sequence: TGTGCCAGCAGTCGAACTAGCCTCGGCGAGCAGTACTTC.

The chain's CDR3 is CASSQGPGELFF. The CDR3 DNA reads TGTGCCAGCAGTCAGGGGCCCGGGGAGCTGTTTTTT. This sequence joins TRBV6-6 and TRBJ2-2, with a possible D match to TRBD1 (6 bases). This CDR3 is 12 amino acids long. The germline gives CDR1 MNHNY, CDR2 SVGAGI (reference sequence). Trimming pared 5 bases from V and 6 bases from J, leaving 7 bases between.

The CDR3: CASADLSSYEQYF. CDR3 sequence (DNA): TGTGCCAGCGCGGACTTGAGCTCCTACGAGCAGTACTTC. The V gene is TRBV2, the J gene TRBJ2-5; D perhaps matches TRBD2 (5 bases). The J call is doubtful: the DNA matches TRBJ2-7 better. CDR3 size: 13 residues. Germline CDR1 reads SNHLY; CDR2 reads FYNNEI.

The chain combines TRBV19 with TRBJ2-7, with D unresolved. Trimming shortened V by 8 bases and J by 2 bases, and 16 bases separated the two germline ends. Germline CDR1 LNHDA, CDR2 SQIVND (reference sequence). This CDR3 spans 14 amino acids. In DNA, the CDR3 is TGTGCCAGTTCGGATCCGGGCAGGACCTACGAGCAGTACTTC. Protein: CASSDPGRTYEQYF.

The chain combines TRBV5-1 with TRBJ2-7; 15 bases fit TRBD2. Germline V gene data show CDR1 as SGHRS and CDR2 as YFSETQ. This CDR3 spans 17 amino acids. The V gene end was trimmed by 3 bases and the J gene end by 2 bases; junction bases not matched to a gene: 6. This CDR3 reads CASSSGLAGGLPYEQYF. CDR3 coding DNA: TGCGCCAGCAGCTCGGGACTAGCGGGAGGCCTCCCCTACGAGCAGTACTTC.

This clone appeared a few times. The CDR3 nucleotides are TGTGCCAGCAGCCAAGATCAGGGTTATGGCTACACCTTC. Translated, it gives CASSQDQGYGYTF. The V gene is TRBV4-2, the J gene TRBJ1-2, with D possibly being TRBD1 (5 bases). CDR3 length: 13 amino acids. The V and J ends lost 0 bases and 5 bases respectively, with 7 bases between them. Germline V gene lookup returns CDR1 LGHNA and CDR2 YNFKEQ.